This entry is about one T cell receptor (beta chain). Using immunoSEQ multiplex PCR, the repertoire was profiled, and TCRdb retains in-frame clones only, with some absent. The sample yields approximately 100,000 clones, about 94% seen once. Germline-derived CDR1 and CDR2 are SGHVS and FNYEAQ. CDR3 length: 15 amino acids. Germline trimming cut 5 bases from V and 10 bases from J; bases unmatched to any gene: 10. The sample is drawn from a study of T cell changes during pregnancy in multiple sclerosis. V usage is TRBV7-6 and J usage is TRBJ2-1; TRBD2 matches 11 bases. The TCR comes from a female donor with multiple sclerosis, enrolled in a pregnancy study. This specimen was peripheral blood, taken before pregnancy. The CDR3 spells CASSETSGERREQFF. The CDR3 DNA follows: TGTGCCAGCAGCGAGACTAGCGGGGAAAGGAGAGAGCAGTTCTTC.